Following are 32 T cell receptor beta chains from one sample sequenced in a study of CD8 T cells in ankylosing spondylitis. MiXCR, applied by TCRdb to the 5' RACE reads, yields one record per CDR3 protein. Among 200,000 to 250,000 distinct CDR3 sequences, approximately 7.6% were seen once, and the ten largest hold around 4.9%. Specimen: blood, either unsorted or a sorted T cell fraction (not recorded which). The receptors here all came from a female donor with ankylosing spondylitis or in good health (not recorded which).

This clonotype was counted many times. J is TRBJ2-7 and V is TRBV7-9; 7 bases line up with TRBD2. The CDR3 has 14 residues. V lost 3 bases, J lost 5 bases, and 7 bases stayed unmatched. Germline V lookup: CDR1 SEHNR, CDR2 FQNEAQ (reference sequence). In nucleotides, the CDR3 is TGTGCCAGCAGCTTGTTGGGAGGGGCCCACGAGCAGTACTTC. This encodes CASSLLGGAHEQYF. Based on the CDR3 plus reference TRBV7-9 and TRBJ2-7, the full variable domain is DTGVSQNPRHKITKRGQNVTFRCDPISEHNRLYWYRQTLGQGPEFLTYFQNEAQLEKSRLLSDRFSAERPKGSFSTLEIQRTEQGDSAMYLCASSLLGGAHEQYFGPGTRLTVT.

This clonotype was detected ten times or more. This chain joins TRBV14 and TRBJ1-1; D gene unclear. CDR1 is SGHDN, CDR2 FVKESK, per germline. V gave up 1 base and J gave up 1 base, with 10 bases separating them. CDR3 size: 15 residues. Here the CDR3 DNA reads TGTGCCAGCAGCCAAGCACGAACAGAGAACACTGAAGCTTTCTTT. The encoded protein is CASSQARTENTEAFF. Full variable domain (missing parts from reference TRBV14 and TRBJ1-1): EAGVTQFPSHSVIEKGQTVTLRCDPISGHDNLYWYRRVMGKEIKFLLHFVKESKQDESGMPNNRFLAERTGGTYSTLKVQPAELEDSGVYFCASSQARTENTEAFFGQGTRLTVV.

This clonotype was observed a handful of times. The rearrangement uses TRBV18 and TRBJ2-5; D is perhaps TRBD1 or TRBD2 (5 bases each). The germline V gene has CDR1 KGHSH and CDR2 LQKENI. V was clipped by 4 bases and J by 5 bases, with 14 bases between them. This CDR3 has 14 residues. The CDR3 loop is CASSRDQRAETQYF. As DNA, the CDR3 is TGTGCCAGCTCACGGGACCAGAGGGCGGAGACCCAGTACTTC.

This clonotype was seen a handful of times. CDR3 in amino acids: CASSPSGRNHEQFF. CDR3 nucleotide sequence: TGTGCCAGCAGCCCTAGCGGGAGGAACCATGAGCAGTTCTTC. V usage is TRBV12-3 or TRBV12-4 and J usage is TRBJ2-1; 11 bases align to TRBD2. This CDR3 has 14 residues. Germline trimming cut 6 bases from V and 8 bases from J; bases unmatched to any gene: 6.

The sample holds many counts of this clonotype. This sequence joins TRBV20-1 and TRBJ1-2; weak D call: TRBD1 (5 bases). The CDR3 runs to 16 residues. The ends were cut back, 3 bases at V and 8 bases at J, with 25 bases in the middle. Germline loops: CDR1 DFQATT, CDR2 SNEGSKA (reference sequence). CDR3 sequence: CSASPDGGGIIQGYTF. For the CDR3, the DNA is TGCAGTGCTAGCCCCGATGGGGGAGGGATTATACAAGGCTACACCTTC.

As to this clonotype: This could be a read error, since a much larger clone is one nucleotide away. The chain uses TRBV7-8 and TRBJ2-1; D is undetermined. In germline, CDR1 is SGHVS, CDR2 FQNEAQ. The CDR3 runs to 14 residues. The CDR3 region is CASNLESRGNEQFF. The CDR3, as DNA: TGTGCCAGCAACTTAGAGTCAAGAGGCAATGAGCAGTTCTTC. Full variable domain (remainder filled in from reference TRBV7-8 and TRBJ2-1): GAGVSQSPRYKVAKRGQDVALRCDPISGHVSLFWYQQALGQGPEFLTYFQNEAQLDKSGLPSDRFFAERPEGSVSTLKIQRTQQEDSAVYLCASNLESRGNEQFFGPGTRLTVL.

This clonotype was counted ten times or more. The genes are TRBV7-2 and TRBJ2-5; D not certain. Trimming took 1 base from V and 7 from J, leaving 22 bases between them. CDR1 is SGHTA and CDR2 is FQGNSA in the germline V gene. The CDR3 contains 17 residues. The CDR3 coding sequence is TGTGCCAGCAGCTTAGGGCCTCAGGCCAAAACTGGGCGGACCCAGTACTTC. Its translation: CASSLGPQAKTGRTQYF.

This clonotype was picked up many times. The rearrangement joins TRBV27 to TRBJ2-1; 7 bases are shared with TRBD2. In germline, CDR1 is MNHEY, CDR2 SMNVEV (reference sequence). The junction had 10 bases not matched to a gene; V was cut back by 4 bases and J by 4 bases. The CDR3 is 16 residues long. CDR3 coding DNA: TGTGCCAGCAGTTCTGGACTAGGCTATAATTACAATGAGCAGTTCTTC. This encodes CASSSGLGYNYNEQFF.

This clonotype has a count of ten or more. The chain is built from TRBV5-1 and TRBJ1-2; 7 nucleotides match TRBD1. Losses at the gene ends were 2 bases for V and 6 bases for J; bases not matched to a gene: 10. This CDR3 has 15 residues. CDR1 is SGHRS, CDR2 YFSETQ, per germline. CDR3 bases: TGCGCCAGCAGCTTCTCCGGGACAGTCAGGAATGGCTACACCTTC. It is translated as CASSFSGTVRNGYTF.

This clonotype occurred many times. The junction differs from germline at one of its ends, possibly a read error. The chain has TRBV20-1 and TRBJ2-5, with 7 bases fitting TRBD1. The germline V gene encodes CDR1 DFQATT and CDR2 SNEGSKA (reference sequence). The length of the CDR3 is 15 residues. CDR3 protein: CSARNPQGVGETQHF. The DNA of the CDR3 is TGCAGTGCTAGAAATCCCCAGGGGGTAGGGGAGACCCAGCACTTC.

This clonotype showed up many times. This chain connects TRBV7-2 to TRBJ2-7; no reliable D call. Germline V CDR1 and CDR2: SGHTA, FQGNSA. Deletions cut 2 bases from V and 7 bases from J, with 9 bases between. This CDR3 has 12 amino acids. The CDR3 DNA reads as TGTGCCAGCAGCTTAACTCGGTGGGAGCAGTACTTC. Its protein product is CASSLTRWEQYF.

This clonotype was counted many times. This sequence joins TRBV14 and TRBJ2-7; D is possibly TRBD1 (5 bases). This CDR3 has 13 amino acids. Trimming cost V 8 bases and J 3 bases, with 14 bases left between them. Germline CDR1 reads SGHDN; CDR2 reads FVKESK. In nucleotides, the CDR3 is TGTGCCAGCGCGGACAAGGGATACTACGAGCAGTACTTC. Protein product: CASADKGYYEQYF. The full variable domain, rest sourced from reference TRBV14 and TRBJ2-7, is EAGVTQFPSHSVIEKGQTVTLRCDPISGHDNLYWYRRVMGKEIKFLLHFVKESKQDESGMPNNRFLAERTGGTYSTLKVQPAELEDSGVYFCASADKGYYEQYFGPGTRLTVT.

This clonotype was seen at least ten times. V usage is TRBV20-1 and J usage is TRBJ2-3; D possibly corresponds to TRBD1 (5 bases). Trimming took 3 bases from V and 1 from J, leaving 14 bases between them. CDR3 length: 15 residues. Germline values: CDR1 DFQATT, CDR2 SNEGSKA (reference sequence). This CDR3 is CSARVIGVGTDTQYF. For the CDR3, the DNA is TGCAGTGCTAGGGTCATAGGGGTCGGCACAGATACGCAGTATTTT.

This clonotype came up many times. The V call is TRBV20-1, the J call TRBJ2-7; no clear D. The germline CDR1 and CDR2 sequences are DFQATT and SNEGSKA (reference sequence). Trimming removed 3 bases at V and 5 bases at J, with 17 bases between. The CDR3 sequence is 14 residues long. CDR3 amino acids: CSASGPIVINEQYF. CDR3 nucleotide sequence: TGCAGTGCTAGCGGTCCCATCGTGATCAACGAGCAGTACTTC.

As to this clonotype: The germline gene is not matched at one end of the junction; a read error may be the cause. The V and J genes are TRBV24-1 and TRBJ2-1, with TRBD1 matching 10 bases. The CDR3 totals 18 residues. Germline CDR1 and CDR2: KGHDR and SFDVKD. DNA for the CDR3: TGTACCACCATGAGGACCGGCGAGGGACAGGGGCCTTACAATGAGCAGTTCTTC. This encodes CTTMRTGEGQGPYNEQFF.

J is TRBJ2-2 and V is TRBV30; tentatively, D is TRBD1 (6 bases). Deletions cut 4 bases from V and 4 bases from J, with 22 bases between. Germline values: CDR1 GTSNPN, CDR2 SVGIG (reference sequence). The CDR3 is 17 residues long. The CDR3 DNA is TGTGCCTGGACTCATGATCGAGGACAGCAAGGCACCGGGGAGCTGTTTTTT. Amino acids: CAWTHDRGQQGTGELFF.

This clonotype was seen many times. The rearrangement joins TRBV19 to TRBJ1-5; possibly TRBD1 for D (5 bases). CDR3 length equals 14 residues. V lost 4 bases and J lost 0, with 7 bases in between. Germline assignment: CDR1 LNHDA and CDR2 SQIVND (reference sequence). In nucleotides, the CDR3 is TGTGCCAGTAGTAAGGGGAGTAGCAATCAGCCCCAGCATTTT. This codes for CASSKGSSNQPQHF.

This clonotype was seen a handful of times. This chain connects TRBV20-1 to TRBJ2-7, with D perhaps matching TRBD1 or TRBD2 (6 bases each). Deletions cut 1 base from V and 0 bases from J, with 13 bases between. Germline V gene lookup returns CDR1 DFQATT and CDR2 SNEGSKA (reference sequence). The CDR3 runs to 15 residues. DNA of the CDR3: TGCAGTGCTAGAGGGGGGGCAGGAAGCTCCTACGAGCAGTACTTC. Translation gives CSARGGAGSSYEQYF.

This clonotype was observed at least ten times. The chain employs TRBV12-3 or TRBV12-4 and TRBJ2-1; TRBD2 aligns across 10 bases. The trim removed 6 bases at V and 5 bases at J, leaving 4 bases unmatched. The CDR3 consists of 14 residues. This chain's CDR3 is CASRLAGSNNEQFF. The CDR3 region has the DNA TGTGCCAGCAGACTAGCGGGAAGCAACAATGAGCAGTTCTTC.

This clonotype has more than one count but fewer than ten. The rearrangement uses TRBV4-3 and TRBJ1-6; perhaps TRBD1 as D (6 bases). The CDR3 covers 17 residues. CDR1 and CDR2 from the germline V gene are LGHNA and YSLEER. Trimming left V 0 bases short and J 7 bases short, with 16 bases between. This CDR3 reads CASSQDGLGGANSPLHF. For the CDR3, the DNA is TGCGCCAGCAGCCAAGACGGGTTGGGGGGGGCGAATTCACCCCTCCACTTT.

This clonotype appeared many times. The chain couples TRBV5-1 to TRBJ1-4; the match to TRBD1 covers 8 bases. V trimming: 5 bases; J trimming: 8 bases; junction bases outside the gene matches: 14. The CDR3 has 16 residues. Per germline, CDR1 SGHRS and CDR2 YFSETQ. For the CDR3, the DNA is TGCGCCAGCAGTATCAGCCCGACAGGGGCTCGGGAAAAACTGTTTTTT. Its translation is CASSISPTGAREKLFF.

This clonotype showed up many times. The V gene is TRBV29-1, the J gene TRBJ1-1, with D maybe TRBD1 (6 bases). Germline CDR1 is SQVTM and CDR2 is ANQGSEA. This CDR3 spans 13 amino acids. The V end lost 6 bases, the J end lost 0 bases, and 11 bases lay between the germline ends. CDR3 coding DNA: TGCAGCGTCCACAGGGTATTGAACACTGAAGCTTTCTTT. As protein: CSVHRVLNTEAFF.

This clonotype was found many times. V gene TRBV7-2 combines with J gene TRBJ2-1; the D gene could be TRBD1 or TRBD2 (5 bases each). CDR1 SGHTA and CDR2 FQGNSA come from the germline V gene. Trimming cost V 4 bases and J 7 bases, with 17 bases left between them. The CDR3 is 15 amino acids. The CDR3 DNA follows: TGTGCCAGCAGCTCCCAGGGTGCCCCGGGAAATGAGCAGTTCTTC. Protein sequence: CASSSQGAPGNEQFF.

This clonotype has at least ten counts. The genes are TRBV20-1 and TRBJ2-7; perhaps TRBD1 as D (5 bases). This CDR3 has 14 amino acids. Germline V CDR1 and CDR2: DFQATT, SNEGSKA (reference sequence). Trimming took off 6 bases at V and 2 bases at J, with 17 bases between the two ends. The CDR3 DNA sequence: TGCAGTGCGGAAGGTCCGACAGCGACCTACGAGCAGTACTTC. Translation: CSAEGPTATYEQYF.

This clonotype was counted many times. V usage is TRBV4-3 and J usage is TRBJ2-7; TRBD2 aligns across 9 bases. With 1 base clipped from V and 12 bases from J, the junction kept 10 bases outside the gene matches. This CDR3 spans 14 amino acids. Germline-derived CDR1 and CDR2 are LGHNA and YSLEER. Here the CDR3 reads CASSQGSSGSLRYF. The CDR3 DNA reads TGCGCCAGCAGCCAAGGTAGTAGCGGGAGTTTAAGGTACTTC.

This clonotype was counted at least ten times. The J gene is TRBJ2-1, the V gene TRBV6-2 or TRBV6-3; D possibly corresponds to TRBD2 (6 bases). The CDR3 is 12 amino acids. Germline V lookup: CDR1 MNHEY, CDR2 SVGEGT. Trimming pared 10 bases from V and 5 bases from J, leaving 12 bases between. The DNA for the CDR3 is TGTGCCACCACGCGGGGACACAATGAGCAGTTCTTC. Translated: CATTRGHNEQFF.

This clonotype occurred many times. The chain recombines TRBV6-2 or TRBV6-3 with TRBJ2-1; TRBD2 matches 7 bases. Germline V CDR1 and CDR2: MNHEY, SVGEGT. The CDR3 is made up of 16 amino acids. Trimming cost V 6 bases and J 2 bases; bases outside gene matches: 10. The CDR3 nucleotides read TGTGCCAGCAGGAAGCTGGTAGCGGGCCCCTACAATGAGCAGTTCTTC. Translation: CASRKLVAGPYNEQFF.

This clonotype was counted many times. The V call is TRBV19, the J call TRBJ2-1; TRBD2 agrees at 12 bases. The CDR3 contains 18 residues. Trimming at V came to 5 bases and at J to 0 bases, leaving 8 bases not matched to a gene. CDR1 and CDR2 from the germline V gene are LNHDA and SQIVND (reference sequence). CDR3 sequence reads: CASSLGLAGVSSYNEQFF. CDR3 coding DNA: TGTGCCAGTAGTTTGGGACTAGCGGGCGTCAGCTCCTACAATGAGCAGTTCTTC.

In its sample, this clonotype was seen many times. Here the CDR3 reads CASSVGTSSGNTIYF. The CDR3 nucleotides read TGTGCCAGCAGTGTTGGGACGAGCTCTGGAAACACCATATATTTT. V is TRBV25-1 and J is TRBJ1-3; the D gene is possibly TRBD1 (5 bases). CDR3 length: 15 residues. The V and J ends lost 4 bases and 0 bases respectively, with 10 bases between them. Germline assignment: CDR1 MGHDK and CDR2 SYGVNS.

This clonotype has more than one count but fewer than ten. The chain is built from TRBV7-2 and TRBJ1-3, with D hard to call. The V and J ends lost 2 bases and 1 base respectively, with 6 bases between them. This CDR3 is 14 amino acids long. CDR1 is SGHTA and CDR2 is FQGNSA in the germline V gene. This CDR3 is CASSLWRSGNTIYF. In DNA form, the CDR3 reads TGTGCCAGCAGCTTATGGCGGTCTGGAAACACCATATATTTT.

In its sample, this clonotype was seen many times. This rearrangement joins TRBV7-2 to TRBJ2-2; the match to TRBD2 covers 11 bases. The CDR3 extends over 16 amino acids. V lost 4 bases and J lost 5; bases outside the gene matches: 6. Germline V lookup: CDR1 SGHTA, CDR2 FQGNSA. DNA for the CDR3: TGTGCCAGCAGCTCTCCTAGCGGGAGGAAGACCGGGGAGCTGTTTTTT. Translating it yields CASSSPSGRKTGELFF.

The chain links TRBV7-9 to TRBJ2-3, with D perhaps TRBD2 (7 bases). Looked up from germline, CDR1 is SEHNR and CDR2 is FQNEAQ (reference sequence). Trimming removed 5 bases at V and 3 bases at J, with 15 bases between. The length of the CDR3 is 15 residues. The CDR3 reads CASSPTGRETDTQYF. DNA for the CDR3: TGTGCCAGCAGCCCTACAGGGAGGGAGACAGATACGCAGTATTTT.